These 4 T cell receptor beta chains share one sample of origin, sequenced in a study of identical twins. TCRdb recomputed calls from the 5' RACE reads with MiXCR, one row per CDR3 protein. This table holds around 470,000 distinct CDR3 sequences, around 14% found once. This sample was also put to use in a study of yellow fever vaccine responses in identical twins.

The sample consisted of CD4+ T cells sorted from blood. The receptors here all came from a woman aged 18-30 years in good health.

V is TRBV15 and J is TRBJ2-5, with D unresolved. The CDR3 extends over 16 amino acids. Trimming took 5 bases from V and 2 from J, leaving 18 bases between them. Germline lookup yields CDR1 LNHNV and CDR2 YYDKDF (reference sequence). Written as DNA, the CDR3 is TGTGCCACCAGCGGCCTTAAGGTCTCGTTTCAAGAGACCCAGTACTTC. Residues: CATSGLKVSFQETQYF.

This chain connects TRBV2 to TRBJ2-3, with 7 bases identical to TRBD1. The CDR3 extends over 14 amino acids. V lost 9 bases and J lost 4; bases outside the gene matches: 10. CDR1 is SNHLY and CDR2 is FYNNEI in the germline V gene. The CDR3 region has the DNA TGTGCCAGGGGGGCTAGGGGGCCGGCAGATACGCAGTATTTT. Encoded protein: CARGARGPADTQYF.

Regarding this clonotype: Mismatch with germline at one junction end may stem from a read error. The V call is TRBV5-1, the J call TRBJ2-7; D gene unclear. The germline V gene has CDR1 SGHRS and CDR2 YFSETQ. CDR3 size: 11 residues. Here the CDR3 reads CVKLHSYEQYF. The CDR3 coding sequence is TGTGTTAAATTACACTCCTACGAGCAGTACTTC.

This clonotype was picked up a small number of times. The V call is TRBV12-3 or TRBV12-4, the J call TRBJ2-2; TRBD2 matches 8 bases. This CDR3 has 14 residues. V gave up 7 bases and J gave up 7 bases; unmatched junction bases: 8. For the CDR3, the DNA is TGTGCCAGCACCCGGACTAGCTTAGGCGGGGAGCTGTTTTTT. Translating gives CASTRTSLGGELFF.